This TCR beta chain is from a study of control samples from healthy donors and cancer patients. This table comes from immunoSEQ multiplex PCR, and its TCRdb copy is limited to in-frame clones, with some not included. The table includes approximately 84,000 clones, roughly 89% detected once. Sequencing input: blood. The TCR originated in a man aged 30-40 years in good health.

This CDR3 reads CASSYGPHRLTGELFF. CDR3 DNA: TGTGCCAGCAGTTACGGGCCCCACAGACTCACCGGGGAGCTGTTTTTT. This chain links TRBV6-5 with TRBJ2-2, with unresolved D. Trimming removed 2 bases at V and 4 bases at J, with 14 bases between. Germline V gene lookup returns CDR1 MNHEY and CDR2 SVGAGI. There are 16 residues in the CDR3.